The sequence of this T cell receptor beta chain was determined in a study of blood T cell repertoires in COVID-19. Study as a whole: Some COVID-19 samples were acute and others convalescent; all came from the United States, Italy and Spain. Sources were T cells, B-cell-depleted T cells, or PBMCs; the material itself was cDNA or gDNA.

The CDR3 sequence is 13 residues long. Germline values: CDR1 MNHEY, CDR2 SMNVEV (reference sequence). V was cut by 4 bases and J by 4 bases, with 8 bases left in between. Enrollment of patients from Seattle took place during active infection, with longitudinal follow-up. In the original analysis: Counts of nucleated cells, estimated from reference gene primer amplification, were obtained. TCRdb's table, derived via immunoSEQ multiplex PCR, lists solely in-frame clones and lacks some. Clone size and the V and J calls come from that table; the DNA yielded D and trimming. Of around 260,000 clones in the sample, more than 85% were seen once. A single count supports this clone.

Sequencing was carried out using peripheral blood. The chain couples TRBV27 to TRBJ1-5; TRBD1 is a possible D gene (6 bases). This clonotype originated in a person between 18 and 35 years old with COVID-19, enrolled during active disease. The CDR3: CASSSTGNQPQHF. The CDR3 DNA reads TGTGCCAGCAGTTCGACAGGAAATCAGCCCCAGCATTTT.